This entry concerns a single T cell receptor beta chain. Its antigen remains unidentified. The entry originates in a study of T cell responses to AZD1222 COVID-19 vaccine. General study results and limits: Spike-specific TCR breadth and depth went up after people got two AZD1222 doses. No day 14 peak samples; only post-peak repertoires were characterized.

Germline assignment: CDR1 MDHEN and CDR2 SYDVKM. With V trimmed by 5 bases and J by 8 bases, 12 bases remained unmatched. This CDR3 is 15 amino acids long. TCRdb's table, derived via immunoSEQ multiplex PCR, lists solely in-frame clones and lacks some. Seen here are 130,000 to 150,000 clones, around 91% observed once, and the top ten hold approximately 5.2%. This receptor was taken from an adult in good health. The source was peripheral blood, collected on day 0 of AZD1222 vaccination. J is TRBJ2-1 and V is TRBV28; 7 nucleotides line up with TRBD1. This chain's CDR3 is CASSNRDSILDEQFF. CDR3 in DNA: TGTGCCAGCAGTAACCGGGACAGTATTCTCGATGAGCAGTTCTTC.